The T cell receptor beta chain under discussion was sequenced for a study of T cells in Graves' hyperthyroidism and ophthalmopathy. In this sample, this clonotype turned up many times. No antigen is known for it. TCR beta CDR3 regions were amplified from RNA. TCR CDR3 underwent first-round RT-PCR with the HTBI primer set. TCRdb reanalysed the multiplex PCR reads using MiXCR and keeps one entry per CDR3 protein. Among 300,000 to 400,000 distinct CDR3 sequences listed, around a sixth were seen once. With 7 bases removed from V and 1 base from J, the gap between germline ends came to 13 bases. The CDR3 length is 15 residues. Germline V gene sequence: CDR1 SNHLY, CDR2 FYNNEI. General study results and limits: Separation of ophthalmopathy from stable hyperthyroidism was achieved by a 13 V-J model. The blood repertoire included most of the expanded thyroid clonotypes above 0.001.

The study left out patients who had uncontrolled infection, other autoimmune disease, pregnancy or lactation. The diagnoses drew upon clinical symptoms, serum thyroxine and TRAb, thyroid ultrasound and orbital computed tomography. This TCR was sampled from a woman aged 45-59 years with Graves' hyperthyroidism. The chain is built from TRBV2 and TRBJ1-4; unclear D gene. The sequenced sample was blood. CDR3 protein: CASTKDIQTNEKLFF. CDR3 coding DNA: TGTGCCAGCACAAAAGACATCCAAACTAATGAAAAACTGTTTTTT.